The present TCR beta chain was sequenced within a study of human T cells and chemical hapten exposure. MiXCR, applied by TCRdb to the RACE reads, yields one record per CDR3 protein. The sample consists of 70,000 to 75,000 distinct CDR3 sequences, approximately 35% of them appearing once. Time point here: patch test 1, 2 weeks after DPC sensitization. This sample's treatment: therapeutic diphenylcyclopropenone sensitization with weekly scalp DPC. Germline V gene lookup returns CDR1 MNHEY and CDR2 SVGAGI. The CDR3 is 16 residues long. V was clipped by 6 bases and J by 1 base; unmatched bases: 6. The rearrangement uses TRBV6-5 and TRBJ2-1; the match to TRBD1 covers 10 bases. This sequence was found in a man aged 40-55 years with alopecia areata. Some clones in this sample may be carry-over from other donors' samples. Sequencing was performed on whole blood, taken in connection with sensitization to the hapten diphenylcyclopropenone (DPC). The DNA of the CDR3 is TGTGCCAGCAGCCGAGACAGGGGGCTATCCTACAATGAGCAGTTCTTC. Translating it yields CASSRDRGLSYNEQFF.